Below, 12 T cell receptor beta chains from the same sample are listed, as sequenced in a study of blood T cell repertoires in COVID-19. Profiling relied on immunoSEQ multiplex PCR, and the TCRdb table lists in-frame clones only, not all of them. Among 140,000 to 150,000 clones listed, approximately 80% were seen once. The sample consisted of peripheral blood. These receptors came from an older man who had recovered from COVID-19.

This sequence joins TRBV3-1 (or the pseudogene TRBV3-2) and TRBJ2-5; tentatively, D is TRBD1 (5 bases). The CDR3 totals 15 residues. From germline, CDR1 is LGHDT and CDR2 YNNKEL (reference sequence). V lost 0 bases, J lost 2 bases, and 10 bases lay in between. The chain's CDR3 is CASSQDRRTQETQYF. The CDR3 DNA is TGTGCCAGCAGCCAAGATAGACGGACACAAGAGACCCAGTACTTC.

This chain uses TRBV5-6 with TRBJ2-7, with 7 bases aligning to TRBD2. Germline V CDR1 and CDR2: SGHDT, YYEEEE. The CDR3 is 14 residues long. With 4 bases clipped from V and 5 bases from J, the junction kept 9 bases outside the gene matches. The CDR3 DNA is TGTGCCAGCAGCCGCAGGGAGGGGTTAGACGAGCAGTACTTC. It encodes CASSRREGLDEQYF.

The rearrangement joins TRBV5-4 to TRBJ2-1; maybe TRBD2 (5 bases). Germline CDR1 SGHNT, CDR2 YYREEE (reference sequence). Trimming left V 3 bases short and J 7 bases short, with 11 bases between. This CDR3 contains 13 residues. CDR3 in DNA: TGTGCCAGCAGCTCCACTAGTGAGAATGAGCAGTTCTTC. It translates to CASSSTSENEQFF.

This sequence joins TRBV9 and TRBJ1-3; the D gene is possibly TRBD1 (5 bases). V lost 0 bases, J lost 2 bases, and 21 bases lay in between. CDR1 and CDR2 (germline): SGDLS, YYNGEE. CDR3 size: 19 residues. The chain's CDR3 is CASSVATGFSSPTGNTIYF. DNA of the CDR3: TGTGCCAGCAGCGTAGCTACAGGTTTCTCATCCCCTACTGGAAACACCATATATTTT.

The CDR3, as DNA: TGTGCCAGCAGCGTTTACAGGGGATCTAGGGATTCACCCCTCCACTTT. The encoded protein is CASSVYRGSRDSPLHF. The chain recombines TRBV9 with TRBJ1-6, with 7 bases identical to TRBD1. The CDR3 loop spans 16 amino acids. V lost 2 bases, J lost 8 bases, and 10 bases stayed unmatched. CDR1 is SGDLS, CDR2 YYNGEE, per germline. The full variable domain, its missing parts supplied by reference TRBV9 and TRBJ1-6, is DSGVTQTPKHLITATGQRVTLRCSPRSGDLSVYWYQQSLDQGLQFLIQYYNGEERAKGNILERFSAQQFPDLHSELNLSSLELGDSALYFCASSVYRGSRDSPLHFGNGTRLTVT.

This clone was picked up a small number of times. V is TRBV6-1 and J is TRBJ1-5, with 8 bases fitting TRBD1. Germline CDR1 is MNHNS and CDR2 is SASEGT. The CDR3 totals 15 residues. V was pared by 2 bases and J by 2 bases, with 2 bases of the junction left unmatched. The CDR3 nucleotides read TGTGCCAGCAGTGAAATGGGACAGGGCAATCAGCCCCAGCATTTT. Translated, it gives CASSEMGQGNQPQHF.

V gene TRBV12-5 combines with J gene TRBJ2-1; the D gene is possibly TRBD1 (5 bases). Trimming removed 2 bases at V and 6 bases at J, with 11 bases between. There are 14 residues in the CDR3. Germline CDR1 and CDR2: LGHNT and FRNRAP. The CDR3 bases are TGTGCTAGTGGTTTGAACCGACAGCTCAATGAGCAGTTCTTC. Amino acid sequence: CASGLNRQLNEQFF.

The rearrangement joins TRBV7-9 to TRBJ2-7; TRBD1 matches at 11 bases. Germline V lookup: CDR1 SEHNR, CDR2 FQNEAQ (reference sequence). V shed 5 bases, J shed 2 bases, and the junction held 5 bases outside the gene matches. The CDR3 has 15 amino acids. The DNA for the CDR3 is TGTGCCAGCAGCGCAACGGGACAGGGGGCCTACGAGCAGTACTTC. Translating it yields CASSATGQGAYEQYF. Full variable domain (remainder filled in from reference TRBV7-9 and TRBJ2-7): DTGVSQNPRHKITKRGQNVTFRCDPISEHNRLYWYRQTLGQGPEFLTYFQNEAQLEKSRLLSDRFSAERPKGSFSTLEIQRTEQGDSAMYLCASSATGQGAYEQYFGPGTRLTVT.

This clone appeared a single time. This rearrangement joins TRBV6-1 to TRBJ2-4; D perhaps matches TRBD1 (5 bases). Per the germline V gene, CDR1 is MNHNS and CDR2 is SASEGT. V dropped 1 base and J dropped 8 bases, with 15 bases sitting between them. This CDR3 is 15 amino acids long. The CDR3, as DNA: TGTGCCAGCAGTGAAGGTGGCAGGGCTGGGGACATTCAGTACTTC. Translation gives CASSEGGRAGDIQYF.

The V and J genes are TRBV6-5 and TRBJ1-5; tentative D call: TRBD1 (5 bases). Trimming left V 8 bases short and J 7 bases short, with 18 bases between. The CDR3 is made up of 14 amino acids. CDR1 MNHEY and CDR2 SVGAGI come from the germline V gene. This CDR3 is CASSPWGGSQPQHF. The CDR3 DNA follows: TGTGCCAGCTCCCCCTGGGGGGGTAGCCAGCCCCAGCATTTT.

This clone appeared a single time. V usage is TRBV7-9 and J usage is TRBJ2-7; tentative D call: TRBD1 (5 bases). Germline V gene sequence: CDR1 SEHNR, CDR2 FQNEAQ (reference sequence). This CDR3 spans 13 amino acids. Trimming left V 5 bases short and J 0 bases short, with 8 bases between. Here the CDR3 DNA reads TGTGCCAGCAGCACGACAGCCTCCTACGAGCAGTACTTC. It translates to CASSTTASYEQYF.

The V gene is TRBV14, the J gene TRBJ2-7; D is undetermined. V was clipped by 4 bases and J by 0 bases, with 16 bases between them. CDR1 and CDR2 from the germline V gene are SGHDN and FVKESK. This CDR3 region has 16 residues. The CDR3 DNA reads TGTGCCAGCAGCCCACGCGATGGCGGAGACTCCTACGAGCAGTACTTC. Amino acid sequence: CASSPRDGGDSYEQYF. Drawing the rest from reference TRBV14 and TRBJ2-7, the complete variable domain is EAGVTQFPSHSVIEKGQTVTLRCDPISGHDNLYWYRRVMGKEIKFLLHFVKESKQDESGMPNNRFLAERTGGTYSTLKVQPAELEDSGVYFCASSPRDGGDSYEQYFGPGTRLTVT.